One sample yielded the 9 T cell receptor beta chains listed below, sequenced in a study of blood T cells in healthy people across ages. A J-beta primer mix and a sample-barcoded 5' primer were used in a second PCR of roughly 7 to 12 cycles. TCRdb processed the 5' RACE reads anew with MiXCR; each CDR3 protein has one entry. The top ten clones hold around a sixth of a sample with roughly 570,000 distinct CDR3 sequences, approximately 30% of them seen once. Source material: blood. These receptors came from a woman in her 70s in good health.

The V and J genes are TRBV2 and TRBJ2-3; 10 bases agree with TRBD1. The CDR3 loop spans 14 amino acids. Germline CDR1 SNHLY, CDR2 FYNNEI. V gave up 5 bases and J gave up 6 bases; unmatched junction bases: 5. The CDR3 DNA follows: TGTGCCAGCAGTTTGACAGGGGGCGAGGATACGCAGTATTTT. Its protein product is CASSLTGGEDTQYF.

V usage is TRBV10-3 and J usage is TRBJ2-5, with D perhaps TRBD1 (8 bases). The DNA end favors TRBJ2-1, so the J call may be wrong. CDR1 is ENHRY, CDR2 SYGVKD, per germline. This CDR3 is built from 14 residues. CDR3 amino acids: CAIQDTQGGNEQFF. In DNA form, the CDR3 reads TGTGCCATACAGGATACACAGGGGGGGAATGAGCAGTTCTTC.

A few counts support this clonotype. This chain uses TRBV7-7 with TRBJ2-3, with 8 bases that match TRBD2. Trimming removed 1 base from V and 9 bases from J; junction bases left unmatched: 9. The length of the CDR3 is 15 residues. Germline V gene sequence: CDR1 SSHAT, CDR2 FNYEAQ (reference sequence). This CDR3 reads CASSLGASGLDTQYF. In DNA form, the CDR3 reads TGTGCCAGCAGCTTAGGGGCTAGCGGGCTAGACACGCAGTATTTT.

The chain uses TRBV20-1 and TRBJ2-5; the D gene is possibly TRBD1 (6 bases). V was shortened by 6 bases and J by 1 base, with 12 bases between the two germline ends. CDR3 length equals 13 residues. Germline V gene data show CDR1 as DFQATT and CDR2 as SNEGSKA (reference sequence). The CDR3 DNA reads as TGCAGTGCACCAGACAGGCTCCAAGAGACCCAGTACTTC. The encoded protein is CSAPDRLQETQYF.

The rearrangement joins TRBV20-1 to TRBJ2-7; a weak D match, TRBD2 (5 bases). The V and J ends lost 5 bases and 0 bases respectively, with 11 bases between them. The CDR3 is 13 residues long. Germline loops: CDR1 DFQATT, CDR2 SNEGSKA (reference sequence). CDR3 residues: CSAPLAGSYEQYF. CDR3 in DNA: TGCAGTGCTCCCTTGGCGGGCTCCTACGAGCAGTACTTC.

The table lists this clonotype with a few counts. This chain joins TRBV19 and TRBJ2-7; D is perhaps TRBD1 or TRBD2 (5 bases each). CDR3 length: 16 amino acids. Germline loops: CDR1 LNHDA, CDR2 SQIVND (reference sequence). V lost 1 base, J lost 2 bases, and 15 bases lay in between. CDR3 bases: TGTGCCAGTAGTATAGCCCTTTCTGGGACGGCCTACGAGCAGTACTTC. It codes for CASSIALSGTAYEQYF.

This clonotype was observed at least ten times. As DNA, the CDR3 is TGTGCCAGCAGCCAGCGGGCGGGGGCTTACAATGAGCAGTTCTTC. It is translated as CASSQRAGAYNEQFF. The V gene is TRBV4-2, the J gene TRBJ2-1; perhaps TRBD2 as D (7 bases). The CDR3 is 15 residues long. V lost 3 bases to trimming and J lost 4 bases, with 13 bases between them. CDR1 is LGHNA and CDR2 is YNFKEQ in the germline V gene.

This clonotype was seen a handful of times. CDR3 in amino acids: CASSPSLAGGHTSTDTQYF. The CDR3 DNA reads TGTGCCAGCAGCCCGAGTCTAGCGGGGGGTCATACTAGCACAGATACGCAGTATTTT. V gene TRBV4-2 combines with J gene TRBJ2-3; 11 bases match TRBD2. The germline gives CDR1 LGHNA, CDR2 YNFKEQ. The CDR3 sequence is 19 residues long. The V segment lost 4 bases and the J segment 0 bases; nucleotides outside the gene matches: 12.

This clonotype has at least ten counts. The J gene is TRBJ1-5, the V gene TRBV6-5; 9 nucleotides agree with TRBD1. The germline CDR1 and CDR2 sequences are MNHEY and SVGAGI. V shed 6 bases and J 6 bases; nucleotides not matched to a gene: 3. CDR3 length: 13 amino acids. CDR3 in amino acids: CASSRQGGQPQHF. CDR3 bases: TGTGCCAGCAGCAGACAGGGGGGTCAGCCCCAGCATTTT.